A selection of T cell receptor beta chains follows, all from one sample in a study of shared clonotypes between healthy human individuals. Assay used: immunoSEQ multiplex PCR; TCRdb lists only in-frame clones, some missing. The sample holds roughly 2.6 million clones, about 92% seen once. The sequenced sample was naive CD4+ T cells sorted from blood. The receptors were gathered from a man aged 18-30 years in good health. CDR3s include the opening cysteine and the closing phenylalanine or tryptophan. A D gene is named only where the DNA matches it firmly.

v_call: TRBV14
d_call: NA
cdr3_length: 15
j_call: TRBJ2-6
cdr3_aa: CASSQGGAGANVLTF

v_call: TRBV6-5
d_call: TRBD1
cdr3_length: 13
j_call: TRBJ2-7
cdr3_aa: CASRDRGIYEQYF

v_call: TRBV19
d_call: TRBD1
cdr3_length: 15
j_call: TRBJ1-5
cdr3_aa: CASSINRGGNQPQHF

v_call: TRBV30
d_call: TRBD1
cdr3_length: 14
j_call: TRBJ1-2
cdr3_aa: CASVYGQAIYGYTF

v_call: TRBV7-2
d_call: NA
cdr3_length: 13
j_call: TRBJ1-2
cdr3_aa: CASSSGTLQGYTF

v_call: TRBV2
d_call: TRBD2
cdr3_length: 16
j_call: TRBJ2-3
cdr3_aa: CASSEFLSGGTDTQYF

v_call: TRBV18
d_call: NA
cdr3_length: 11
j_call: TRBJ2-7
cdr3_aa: CASSLSYEQYF

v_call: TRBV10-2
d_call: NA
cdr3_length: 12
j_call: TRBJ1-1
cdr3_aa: CASSDVPRTSFF

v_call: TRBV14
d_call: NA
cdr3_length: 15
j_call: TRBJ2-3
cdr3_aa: CASSQELQGADTQYF

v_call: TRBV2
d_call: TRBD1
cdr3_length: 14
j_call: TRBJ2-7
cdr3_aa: CASSAGTGYHEQYF

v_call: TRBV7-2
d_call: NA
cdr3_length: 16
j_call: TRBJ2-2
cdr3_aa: CASSLVSHILSGELFF

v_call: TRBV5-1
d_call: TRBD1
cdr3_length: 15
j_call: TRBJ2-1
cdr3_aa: CASSGRDRGSNEQFF

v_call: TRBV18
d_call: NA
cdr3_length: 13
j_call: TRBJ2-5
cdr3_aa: CASSPPGQETQYF

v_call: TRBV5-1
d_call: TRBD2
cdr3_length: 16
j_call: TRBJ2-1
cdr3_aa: CASSLGSGSSYNEQFF

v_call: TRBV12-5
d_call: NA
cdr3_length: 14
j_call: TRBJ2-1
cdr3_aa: CASQSGSSYNEQFF

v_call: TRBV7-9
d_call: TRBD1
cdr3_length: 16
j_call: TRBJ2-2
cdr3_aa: CASSSFPGQGAGELFF

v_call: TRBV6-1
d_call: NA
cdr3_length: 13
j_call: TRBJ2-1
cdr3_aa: CAAGKGPYNEQFF

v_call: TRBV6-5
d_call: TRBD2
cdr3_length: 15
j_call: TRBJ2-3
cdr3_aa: CASRSGTSGTDTQYF

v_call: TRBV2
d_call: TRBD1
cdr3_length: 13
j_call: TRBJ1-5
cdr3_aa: CASRTGVNQPQHF

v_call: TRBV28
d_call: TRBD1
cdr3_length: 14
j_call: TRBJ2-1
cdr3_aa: CASSFGTDYNEQFF

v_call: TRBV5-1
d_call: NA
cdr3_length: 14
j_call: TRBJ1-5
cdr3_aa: CASSADYSNQPQHF

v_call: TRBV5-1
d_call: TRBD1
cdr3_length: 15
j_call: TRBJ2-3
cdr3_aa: CASRETGGRTDTQYF

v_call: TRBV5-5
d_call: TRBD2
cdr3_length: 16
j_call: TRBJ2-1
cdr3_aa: CASSSEPGLAGRAQFF

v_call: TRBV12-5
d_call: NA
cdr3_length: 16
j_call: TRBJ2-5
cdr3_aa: CASGLVIAAHQETQYF

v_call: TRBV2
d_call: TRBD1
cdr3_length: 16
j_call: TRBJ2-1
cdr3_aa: CASSPLAGGSYNEQFF

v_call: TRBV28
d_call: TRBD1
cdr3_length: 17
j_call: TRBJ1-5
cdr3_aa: CASRARIGTGGDQPQHF

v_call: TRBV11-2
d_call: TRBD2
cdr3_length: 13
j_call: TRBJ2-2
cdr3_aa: CASSFGGAGELFF

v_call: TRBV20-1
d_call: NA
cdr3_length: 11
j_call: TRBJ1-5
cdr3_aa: CSASGGQPQHF

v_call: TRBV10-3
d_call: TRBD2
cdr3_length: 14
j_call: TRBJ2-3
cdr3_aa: CAIRGTSGTDTQYF

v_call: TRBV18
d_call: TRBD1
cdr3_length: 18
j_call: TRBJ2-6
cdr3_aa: CASSLIQGQGSGANVLTF

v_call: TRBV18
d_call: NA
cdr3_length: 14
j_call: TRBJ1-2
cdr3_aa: CASSPRGEAYGYTF

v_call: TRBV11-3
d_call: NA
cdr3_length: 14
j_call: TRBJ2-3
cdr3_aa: CASSVESGADTQYF

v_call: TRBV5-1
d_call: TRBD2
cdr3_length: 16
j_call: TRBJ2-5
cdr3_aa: CASSLVLAGVVETQYF

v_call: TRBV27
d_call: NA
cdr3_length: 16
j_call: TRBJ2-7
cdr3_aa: CASRPPGTVSLYEQYF

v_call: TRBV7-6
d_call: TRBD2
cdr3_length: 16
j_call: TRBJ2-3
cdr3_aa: CASSPLPGLAYDTQYF

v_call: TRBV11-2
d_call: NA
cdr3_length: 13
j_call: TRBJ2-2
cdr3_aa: CASSSTFSGELFF

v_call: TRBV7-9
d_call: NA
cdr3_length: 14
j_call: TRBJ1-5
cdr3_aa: CASSSSGAGQPQHF

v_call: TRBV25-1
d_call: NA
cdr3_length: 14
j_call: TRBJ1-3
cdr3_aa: CASSVASSGNTIYF

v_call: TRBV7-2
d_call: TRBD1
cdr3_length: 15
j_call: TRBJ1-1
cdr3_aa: CASSPRQGYGLEAFF

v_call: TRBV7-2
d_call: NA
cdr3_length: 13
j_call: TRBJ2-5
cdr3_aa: CASSLLGVQTQYF

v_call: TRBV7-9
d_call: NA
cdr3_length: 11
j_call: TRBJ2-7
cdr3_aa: CASRQGNEQYF

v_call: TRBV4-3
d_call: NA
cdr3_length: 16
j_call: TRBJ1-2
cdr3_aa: CASSQDRNRPTYGYTF

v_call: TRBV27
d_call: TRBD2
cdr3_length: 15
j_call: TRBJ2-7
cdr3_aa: CASSFTGTSSYEQYF

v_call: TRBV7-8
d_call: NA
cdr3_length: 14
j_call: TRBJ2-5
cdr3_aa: CASSLDSGGETQYF

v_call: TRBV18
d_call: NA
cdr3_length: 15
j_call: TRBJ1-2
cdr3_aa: CASSPGPDLNYGYTF

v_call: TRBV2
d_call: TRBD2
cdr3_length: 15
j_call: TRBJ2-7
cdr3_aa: CASSVASGGAYEQYF